The next 18 T cell receptor beta chains were all read from a single sample in a study of shared clonotypes between healthy human individuals (TCRdb year 2020). The library was prepared using the immunoSEQ multiplex PCR assay. In TCRdb, the immuneACCESS table is reduced to in-frame sequences with V and J assigned. These tables do not hold every clone; where another copy was compared, an unresolved V gene accounts for under half, and the others remain unexplained. Present in this sample are about 1.5 million clones, roughly 95% of which were seen just once. The ten largest make up over 1% of the sample. The source material was naive CD4+ T cells sorted from blood. This specimen's cell subset or site label, per the study, means: CD45RA+ positively selected. The receptor source for this set is a man aged 25 to 40 in good health.

This clone was seen a few times. In DNA form, the CDR3 reads TGTGCCAGCAGCCCTGGGGACAGGCACTCTGGGGCCAACGTCCTGACTTTC. It translates to CASSPGDRHSGANVLTF. This chain connects TRBV7-6 to TRBJ2-6, with TRBD1 matching 8 bases. CDR3 length equals 17 residues. V trimming: 5 bases; J trimming: 0 bases; junction bases outside the gene matches: 6. Germline CDR1 is SGHVS and CDR2 is FNYEAQ. Complete variable domain (other parts from reference TRBV7-6 and TRBJ2-6): GAGVSQSPRYKVTKRGQDVALRCDPISGHVSLYWYRQALGQGPEFLTYFNYEAQQDKSGLPNDRFSAERPEGSISTLTIQRTEQRDSAMYRCASSPGDRHSGANVLTFGAGSRLTVL.

The gene calls are TRBV6-6 and TRBJ2-7, with a weak D call TRBD2 (6 bases). Germline values: CDR1 MNHNY, CDR2 SVGAGI (reference sequence). The CDR3 runs to 13 residues. V lost 5 bases, J lost 3 bases, and 11 bases lay in between. As DNA, the CDR3 is TGTGCCAGCAGTGCACTGGACTACTACGAGCAGTACTTC. Amino acid sequence: CASSALDYYEQYF.

This clone came up once. The chain combines TRBV5-6 with TRBJ2-7; 9 bases are shared with TRBD2. The CDR3 runs 15 residues. Per germline, CDR1 SGHDT and CDR2 YYEEEE. The trim removed 3 bases at V and 1 base at J, leaving 5 bases unmatched. The CDR3 here is CASSSTSGKSYEQYF. CDR3 in DNA: TGTGCCAGCAGCTCGACTAGCGGCAAGTCCTACGAGCAGTACTTC.

The CDR3 reads CASSVTGFYDEQFF. The CDR3 DNA reads as TGTGCCAGCAGCGTGACAGGGTTTTATGATGAGCAGTTCTTC. V gene TRBV9 combines with J gene TRBJ2-1, with 7 bases fitting TRBD1. Germline V gene lookup returns CDR1 SGDLS and CDR2 YYNGEE. J gave up 8 bases and V 2 bases, and 7 bases lay outside the gene matches. This CDR3 contains 14 residues.

This clone was picked up one time. The rearrangement joins TRBV15 to TRBJ2-7; 8 positions agree with TRBD1. CDR1 LNHNV and CDR2 YYDKDF come from the germline V gene (reference sequence). Trimming at V came to 3 bases and at J to 2 bases, leaving 6 bases not matched to a gene. This CDR3 has 15 residues. The CDR3 DNA sequence: TGTGCCACCAGCAGGGACAGGGTTTCGGCCTACGAGCAGTACTTC. Its protein is CATSRDRVSAYEQYF.

The V and J genes are TRBV4-1 and TRBJ2-6, with D unresolved. The CDR3 runs 15 residues. Trimming left V 4 bases short and J 0 bases short, with 7 bases between. Germline CDR1 is MGHRA and CDR2 is YSYEKL. The CDR3 DNA sequence: TGCGCCAGCAGCCTAGGACGCTCTGGGGCCAACGTCCTGACTTTC. This encodes CASSLGRSGANVLTF.

The chain links TRBV7-9 to TRBJ2-1; TRBD1 aligns across 7 bases. This CDR3 is 14 amino acids long. Germline V CDR1 and CDR2: SEHNR, FQNEAQ (reference sequence). With V trimmed by 5 bases and J by 15 bases, 16 bases remained unmatched. CDR3 bases: TGTGCCAGCAGCCCCCGTAGCGAAGGGGACAGCCGGTTCTTC. Translated, it gives CASSPRSEGDSRFF.

The chain joins TRBV6-1 to TRBJ1-5; D is possibly TRBD1 (6 bases). The CDR3 contains 12 residues. Trimming removed 6 bases from V and 6 bases from J, with 9 bases in between. Per germline, CDR1 MNHNS and CDR2 SASEGT. The CDR3 sequence: CASRAGVQPQHF. Written as DNA, the CDR3 is TGTGCCAGCAGGGCAGGGGTTCAGCCCCAGCATTTT.

The sample holds one count of this clone. The rearrangement links TRBV11-2 to TRBJ2-1, with TRBD2 matching over 7 bases. The CDR3 runs 15 residues. The V and J ends lost 5 bases and 0 bases, in that order; junction bases with no gene match: 4. Germline V gives CDR1 SGHAT, CDR2 FQNNGV. The CDR3 sequence: CASSAGTNSYNEQFF. The CDR3, as DNA: TGTGCCAGCAGCGCAGGGACTAACTCCTACAATGAGCAGTTCTTC. Combining the CDR3 with reference TRBV11-2 and TRBJ2-1 gives the whole variable domain EAGVAQSPRYKIIEKRQSVAFWCNPISGHATLYWYQQILGQGPKLLIQFQNNGVVDDSQLPKDRFSAERLKGVDSTLKIQPAKLEDSAVYLCASSAGTNSYNEQFFGPGTRLTVL.

A single count supports this clone. The chain is built from TRBV7-9 and TRBJ2-5, with a tentative D call TRBD2 (6 bases). The CDR3 consists of 15 residues. Per the germline V gene, CDR1 is SEHNR and CDR2 is FQNEAQ (reference sequence). The V end was cut by 1 base, the J end by 5 bases, with 14 bases between. The CDR3 DNA is TGTGCCAGCAGCTTAGTAGGCAGGGCGGGGGAGACCCAGTACTTC. It translates to CASSLVGRAGETQYF.

The rearrangement uses TRBV5-1 and TRBJ2-3, with TRBD1 identical over 8 bases. This CDR3 region has 14 residues. Germline CDR1 reads SGHRS; CDR2 reads YFSETQ. V lost 0 bases to trimming and J lost 5 bases; unmatched junction nucleotides: 2. The CDR3 region has the DNA TGCGCCAGCAGCTTGGGAGACAGGGGAGATACGCAGTATTTT. As protein: CASSLGDRGDTQYF.

Concerning this clone itself: The same CDR3 is also encoded by other DNA sequences in this sample. This chain uses TRBV18 with TRBJ2-3; D ambiguous. V was trimmed by 3 bases and J by 3 bases, leaving 4 bases between them. Germline CDR1 and CDR2: KGHSH and LQKENI. This CDR3 contains 12 residues. DNA of the CDR3: TGTGCCAGCTCACCTGGTACAGATACGCAGTATTTT. This encodes CASSPGTDTQYF.

The chain couples TRBV7-6 to TRBJ2-3, with unresolved D. The germline V gene has CDR1 SGHVS and CDR2 FNYEAQ. V was shortened by 0 bases and J by 1 base, with 17 bases between the two germline ends. The CDR3 runs 18 residues. The CDR3: CASSLAPAVSGGTDTQYF. In DNA, the CDR3 is TGTGCCAGCAGCTTAGCCCCCGCGGTTTCGGGCGGCACAGATACGCAGTATTTT. Full variable domain (missing parts from reference TRBV7-6 and TRBJ2-3): GAGVSQSPRYKVTKRGQDVALRCDPISGHVSLYWYRQALGQGPEFLTYFNYEAQQDKSGLPNDRFSAERPEGSISTLTIQRTEQRDSAMYRCASSLAPAVSGGTDTQYFGPGTRLTVL.

This chain uses TRBV9 with TRBJ2-2; 8 bases fit TRBD1. Losses at the gene ends were 6 bases for V and 5 bases for J; bases not matched to a gene: 9. The CDR3 sequence is 15 residues long. From germline, CDR1 is SGDLS and CDR2 YYNGEE. The CDR3 nucleotides are TGTGCCAGCACCTTGACCGGGACAGGTACCGGGGAGCTGTTTTTT. It encodes CASTLTGTGTGELFF.

As regards this clone: Other nucleotide sequences from this sample produce the same CDR3. The chain couples TRBV5-1 to TRBJ2-7, with a tentative D call TRBD1 (5 bases). Trimming shortened V by 1 base and J by 2 bases, and 7 bases separated the two germline ends. Per germline, CDR1 SGHRS and CDR2 YFSETQ. This CDR3 comprises 13 residues. CDR3 in DNA: TGCGCCAGCAGCTTGCAGGGTCCCTACGAGCAGTACTTC. Translation: CASSLQGPYEQYF.

CDR3 protein: CASSPPGGAGVEQYF. The DNA of the CDR3 is TGTGCCAGCAGTCCCCCGGGGGGGGCAGGGGTCGAGCAGTACTTC. The chain links TRBV27 to TRBJ2-7; TRBD2 agrees at 8 bases. The CDR3 has 15 residues. V lost 5 bases, J lost 6 bases, and 12 bases stayed unmatched. Germline V gene sequence: CDR1 MNHEY, CDR2 SMNVEV (reference sequence).

V gene TRBV28 combines with J gene TRBJ1-2, with TRBD1 as a possible D gene (6 bases). The V and J ends lost 6 bases and 3 bases respectively, with 14 bases between them. In germline, CDR1 is MDHEN, CDR2 SYDVKM. This CDR3 contains 14 residues. CDR3 region: CASRAGGLHYGYTF. The CDR3 nucleotides are TGTGCCAGCAGAGCGGGGGGGCTCCACTATGGCTACACCTTC.

This clone was counted once. The genes are TRBV27 and TRBJ1-4; D is unresolved. The germline CDR1 and CDR2 sequences are MNHEY and SMNVEV (reference sequence). Trimming shortened V by 2 bases and J by 7 bases, and 5 bases separated the two germline ends. This CDR3 has 12 amino acids. As DNA, the CDR3 is TGTGCCAGCAGTTTACGATTTGAAAAACTGTTTTTT. As protein: CASSLRFEKLFF.